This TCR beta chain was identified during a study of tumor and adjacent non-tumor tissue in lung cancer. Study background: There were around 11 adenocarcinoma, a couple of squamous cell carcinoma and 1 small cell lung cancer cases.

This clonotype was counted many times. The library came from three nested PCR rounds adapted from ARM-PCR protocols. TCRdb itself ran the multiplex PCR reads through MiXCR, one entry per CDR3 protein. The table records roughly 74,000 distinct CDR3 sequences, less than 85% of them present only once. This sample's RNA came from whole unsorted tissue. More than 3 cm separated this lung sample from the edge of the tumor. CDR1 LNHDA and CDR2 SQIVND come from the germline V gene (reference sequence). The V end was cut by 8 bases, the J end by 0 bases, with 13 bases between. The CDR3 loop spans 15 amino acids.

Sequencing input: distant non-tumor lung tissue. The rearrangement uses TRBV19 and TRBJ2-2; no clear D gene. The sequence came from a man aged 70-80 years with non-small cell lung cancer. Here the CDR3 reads CASFHWGTNTGELFF. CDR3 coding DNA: TGTGCCAGTTTCCATTGGGGTACGAACACCGGGGAGCTGTTTTTT.